This entry is about one T cell receptor beta chain. 13 Jbeta primers and 60 Vbeta primers were used for the PCR. This table comes from immunoSEQ multiplex PCR, and its TCRdb copy is limited to in-frame clones, with some not included. The data contain about 78,000 clones, 72% of them singletons. Samples came from healthy bone marrow donors. This sample stems from a study of cytomegalovirus exposure and HLA in healthy donors. Per the germline V gene, CDR1 is LNHNV and CDR2 is YYDKDF (reference sequence). This CDR3 contains 16 residues. V was clipped by 1 base and J by 5 bases; unmatched bases: 4. This clonotype originated in a woman aged 40-49 years in good health and CMV-seropositive. This chain joins TRBV15 and TRBJ2-3, with 12 bases identical to TRBD2. The sample was PBMCs. The chain's CDR3 is CATSRASGGARDTQYF. For the CDR3, the DNA is TGTGCCACCAGCAGAGCTAGCGGGGGGGCGAGAGATACGCAGTATTTT. The full variable domain, its missing parts supplied by reference TRBV15 and TRBJ2-3, is DAMVIQNPRYQVTQFGKPVTLSCSQTLNHNVMYWYQQKSSQAPKLLFHYYDKDFNNEADTPDNFQSRRPNTSFCFLDIRSPGLGDTAMYLCATSRASGGARDTQYFGPGTRLTVL.